The clone carrying this T cell receptor beta chain was seen more than once but under ten times. Germline CDR1 reads LGHDT; CDR2 reads YNNKEL (reference sequence). The CDR3 covers 16 residues. V lost 4 bases and J lost 3; bases outside the gene matches: 9. This sample was included in a study of T cells in Graves' hyperthyroidism and ophthalmopathy. Amplification of TCR beta CDR3 regions was performed using RNA transcripts as template. Carried out on the TCR CDR3, a first-round RT-PCR used the HTBI primer set. A single record per CDR3 protein comes from TCRdb applying MiXCR to the multiplex PCR reads. The sample shows roughly 500,000 distinct CDR3 sequences, approximately 13% of them seen only once.

This rearrangement joins TRBV3-1 to TRBJ2-1; 7 bases line up with TRBD2. The receptor was derived from a woman aged 25 to 39 with Graves' hyperthyroidism that later progressed to Graves' ophthalmopathy. The sequencing input was blood. The CDR3 DNA follows: TGTGCCAGCAGCCCGGTGGCTAGCGGATACTACAATGAGCAGTTCTTC. Translation: CASSPVASGYYNEQFF.